One and the same sample provided the 27 T cell receptor beta chains below, sequenced in a study of OX40 agonist ivuxolimab in advanced cancers. The method was immunoSEQ multiplex PCR; TCRdb's version includes in-frame clones alone and lacks a portion of them. In the table there are about 44,000 clones, roughly 94% of which are singletons. Sequenced here: CD4+ or CD8+ T cells sorted from blood, sampled in a trial of the OX40 agonist ivuxolimab. Source of these receptors: an adult with an advanced solid tumor such as melanoma, head and neck, liver or kidney cancer.

This clone was counted a single time. This sequence joins TRBV7-6 and TRBJ2-7; either TRBD1 or TRBD2 may fit D (5 bases each). This CDR3 has 13 amino acids. V was trimmed by 0 bases and J by 4 bases, leaving 7 bases between them. Germline V gives CDR1 SGHVS, CDR2 FNYEAQ. The CDR3 protein is CASSLAGEYEQYF. The CDR3 DNA sequence: TGTGCCAGCAGCTTAGCGGGGGAGTACGAGCAGTACTTC.

The CDR3 reads CASSTGLSPGELFF. The DNA of the CDR3 is TGTGCCAGCAGCACGGGCCTCTCCCCCGGGGAGCTGTTTTTT. This chain uses TRBV5-6 with TRBJ2-2; no clear D. This CDR3 has 14 amino acids. CDR1 is SGHDT and CDR2 is YYEEEE in the germline V gene. Trimming took 4 bases from V and 6 from J, leaving 13 bases between them.

This chain connects TRBV25-1 to TRBJ2-2; weak D call: TRBD1 (6 bases). There are 16 residues in the CDR3. The V gene lost 6 bases and the J gene lost 5 bases, with 19 bases spanning the gap. CDR1 is MGHDK, CDR2 SYGVNS, per germline. The CDR3 DNA sequence: TGTGCCAGCAGCAGTGAGGGGGTGCTCCTGACCGGGGAGCTGTTTTTT. The encoded protein is CASSSEGVLLTGELFF.

This clone showed up just once. This chain joins TRBV28 and TRBJ1-2, with D possibly being TRBD1 (5 bases). Trimming shortened V by 4 bases and J by 4 bases, and 19 bases separated the two germline ends. The CDR3 has 16 residues. Germline CDR1 is MDHEN and CDR2 is SYDVKM. The CDR3 DNA sequence: TGTGCCAGCAGTTCCCTTATACTCAGGGACTTCTATGGCTACACCTTC. It codes for CASSSLILRDFYGYTF.

The chain carries TRBV7-6 and TRBJ2-2, with 9 bases matching TRBD1. Germline V lookup: CDR1 SGHVS, CDR2 FNYEAQ. The CDR3 totals 16 residues. With 4 bases clipped from V and 3 bases from J, the junction kept 6 bases outside the gene matches. DNA of the CDR3: TGTGCCAGCAGCTCGGGACAGGGATGGGACACCGGGGAGCTGTTTTTT. It specifies CASSSGQGWDTGELFF.

This chain joins TRBV7-2 and TRBJ2-7; 8 positions agree with TRBD2. V gave up 1 base and J gave up 2 bases; unmatched junction bases: 4. The germline V gene has CDR1 SGHTA and CDR2 FQGNSA. This CDR3 is built from 15 residues. CDR3 sequence: CASSLGVAGTYEQYF. The CDR3 bases are TGTGCCAGCAGCTTAGGAGTAGCGGGGACCTACGAGCAGTACTTC. The entire variable domain, with the rest obtained from reference TRBV7-2 and TRBJ2-7, is as follows: GAGVSQSPSNKVTEKGKDVELRCDPISGHTALYWYRQSLGQGLEFLIYFQGNSAPDKSGLPSDRFSAERTGGSVSTLTIQRTQQEDSAVYLCASSLGVAGTYEQYFGPGTRLTVT.

A single count supports this clone. The V gene is TRBV27, the J gene TRBJ1-5; tentative D call: TRBD1 (6 bases). CDR3 length: 14 amino acids. The V gene lost 3 bases and the J gene lost 9 bases, with 15 bases spanning the gap. Germline V gene sequence: CDR1 MNHEY, CDR2 SMNVEV (reference sequence). The CDR3 is CASSFGLGARPQHF. CDR3 sequence (DNA): TGTGCCAGCAGTTTTGGCTTGGGGGCCCGGCCCCAGCATTTT.

The rearrangement joins TRBV4-1 to TRBJ2-7; TRBD2 agrees at 16 bases. The trim removed 4 bases at V and 4 bases at J, leaving 4 bases unmatched. The CDR3 runs 16 residues. Germline CDR1 and CDR2: MGHRA and YSYEKL. The CDR3 nucleotides are TGCGCCAGCAGCCCGGGACTAGCGGGAGGGTGGTACGAGCAGTACTTC. Protein: CASSPGLAGGWYEQYF.

The rearrangement links TRBV27 to TRBJ2-7, with 13 bases identical to TRBD2. The germline gives CDR1 MNHEY, CDR2 SMNVEV (reference sequence). Trimming cost V 8 bases and J 7 bases; bases outside gene matches: 5. This CDR3 has 13 residues. CDR3 sequence: CASGLAGVKEQYF. The CDR3 DNA follows: TGTGCCAGCGGACTAGCGGGAGTGAAGGAGCAGTACTTC.

The chain uses TRBV7-9 and TRBJ2-1; D possibly corresponds to TRBD1 (6 bases). The CDR3 has 12 residues. Germline loops: CDR1 SEHNR, CDR2 FQNEAQ (reference sequence). Between the trimmed V and J ends, which lost 5 bases and 8 bases, there was a span of 10 bases. CDR3 sequence: CASSQGWDEQFF. CDR3 nucleotides: TGTGCCAGCAGCCAGGGGTGGGATGAGCAGTTCTTC.

V gene TRBV5-1 combines with J gene TRBJ2-7; D call uncertain. V was clipped by 6 bases and J by 3 bases, with 10 bases between them. The CDR3 is made up of 12 amino acids. Germline-derived CDR1 and CDR2 are SGHRS and YFSETQ. CDR3 sequence: CASTPDGYEQYF. For the CDR3, the DNA is TGCGCCAGCACACCCGACGGCTACGAGCAGTACTTC.

This clone was seen a single time. V usage is TRBV6-1 and J usage is TRBJ2-7, with D uncertain. This CDR3 has 16 amino acids. Per germline, CDR1 MNHNS and CDR2 SASEGT. Trimming took 2 bases from V and 4 from J, leaving 18 bases between them. In DNA, the CDR3 is TGTGCCAGCAGTGAACAAGCGCGGCCTGTCGGTTACGAGCAGTACTTC. Amino acid sequence: CASSEQARPVGYEQYF.

The gene calls are TRBV5-4 and TRBJ2-1; no reliable D call. V was trimmed by 3 bases and J by 4 bases, leaving 8 bases between them. The CDR3 is made up of 13 amino acids. Germline assignment: CDR1 SGHNT and CDR2 YYREEE (reference sequence). The CDR3 loop reads CASSSDGYNEQFF. CDR3 coding DNA: TGTGCCAGCAGCTCGGACGGATACAATGAGCAGTTCTTC. Filled out from reference TRBV5-4 and TRBJ2-1, the complete variable domain reads ETGVTQSPTHLIKTRGQQVTLRCSSQSGHNTVSWYQQALGQGPQFIFQYYREEENGRGNFPPRFSGLQFPNYSSELNVNALELDDSALYLCASSSDGYNEQFFGPGTRLTVL.

The rearrangement joins TRBV28 to TRBJ1-2; TRBD1 is a possible D gene (5 bases). This CDR3 is 16 amino acids long. V was cut by 0 bases and J by 0 bases, with 11 bases left in between. Germline V lookup: CDR1 MDHEN, CDR2 SYDVKM. CDR3 DNA: TGTGCCAGCAGTTTATGGCCGGGGGGAGCTAACTATGGCTACACCTTC. Amino acid sequence: CASSLWPGGANYGYTF.

The J gene is TRBJ2-7, the V gene TRBV30; 7 nucleotides align to TRBD1. This CDR3 contains 14 residues. The germline gives CDR1 GTSNPN, CDR2 SVGIG (reference sequence). V trimming: 1 base; J trimming: 0 bases; junction bases outside the gene matches: 3. The DNA of the CDR3 is TGTGCCTGGAGTGCTCAGGGGGTCTCCTACGAGCAGTACTTC. Residues: CAWSAQGVSYEQYF.

The chain links TRBV2 to TRBJ2-1, with 7 bases matching TRBD2. Germline V gene data show CDR1 as SNHLY and CDR2 as FYNNEI. The CDR3 has 16 amino acids. The ends lost 6 bases at V and 3 bases at J; junction bases unmatched: 11. The CDR3 DNA reads as TGTGCCAGCAGCTTTGACCCGAGCGGGGACTACAATGAGCAGTTCTTC. This sequence encodes CASSFDPSGDYNEQFF.

This chain links TRBV2 with TRBJ2-1; 7 nucleotides agree with TRBD2. The CDR3 contains 15 residues. CDR1 SNHLY and CDR2 FYNNEI come from the germline V gene. After removal of 6 bases from V and 4 bases from J, the junction contained 9 bases not matched to a gene. The chain's CDR3 is CASRLGSGFYNEQFF. The CDR3, as DNA: TGTGCCAGCAGGCTGGGTAGCGGGTTTTACAATGAGCAGTTCTTC.

The chain recombines TRBV11-3 with TRBJ2-7; 8 nucleotides align to TRBD1. The germline CDR1 and CDR2 sequences are SGHNT and YENEEA. After removal of 5 bases from V and 4 bases from J, the junction contained 4 bases not matched to a gene. The CDR3 consists of 13 residues. The CDR3 DNA reads TGTGCCAGCAGCCCAAGGACAGGGTACGAGCAGTACTTC. This translates into CASSPRTGYEQYF.

The chain employs TRBV20-1 and TRBJ1-2; D not resolved. V lost 4 bases and J lost 2, with 2 bases in between. Germline assignment: CDR1 DFQATT and CDR2 SNEGSKA (reference sequence). CDR3 length: 10 residues. CDR3 sequence: CSAKNYGYTF. CDR3 in DNA: TGCAGTGCTAAAAACTATGGCTACACCTTC.

The rearrangement uses TRBV4-3 and TRBJ2-1; 8 nucleotides agree with TRBD2. The length of the CDR3 is 17 residues. The ends lost 2 bases at V and 8 bases at J; junction bases unmatched: 14. Germline V gene lookup returns CDR1 LGHNA and CDR2 YSLEER. The CDR3 bases are TGCGCCAGCAGCCAACACTCAAGCGGGAGTAAGAGCGATGAGCAGTTCTTC. Translation gives CASSQHSSGSKSDEQFF.

V and J are TRBV7-9 and TRBJ2-7; 10 bases map to TRBD2. The V and J ends lost 1 base and 1 base, in that order; junction bases with no gene match: 4. From germline, CDR1 is SEHNR and CDR2 FQNEAQ (reference sequence). CDR3 length: 16 residues. In DNA, the CDR3 is TGTGCCAGCAGCTTAGAGACACTAGCGGGGTCCTACGAGCAGTACTTC. Residues: CASSLETLAGSYEQYF. Full variable domain (rest looked up from reference TRBV7-9 and TRBJ2-7): DTGVSQNPRHKITKRGQNVTFRCDPISEHNRLYWYRQTLGQGPEFLTYFQNEAQLEKSRLLSDRFSAERPKGSFSTLEIQRTEQGDSAMYLCASSLETLAGSYEQYFGPGTRLTVT.

The chain employs TRBV4-2 and TRBJ2-3; 8 nucleotides align to TRBD2. V shed 3 bases and J 0 bases; nucleotides not matched to a gene: 5. Germline CDR1 LGHNA, CDR2 YNFKEQ. This CDR3 has 16 amino acids. The CDR3: CASSQTIAGSTDTQYF. The CDR3 coding sequence is TGTGCCAGCAGCCAGACGATAGCGGGGAGCACAGATACGCAGTATTTT.

The V and J genes are TRBV7-6 and TRBJ1-2; 7 bases match TRBD1. The CDR3 contains 14 residues. V gave up 5 bases and J gave up 4 bases; unmatched junction bases: 7. The germline V gene encodes CDR1 SGHVS and CDR2 FNYEAQ. In DNA, the CDR3 is TGTGCCAGCAGCCCGAGACAGGGATCCTATGGCTACACCTTC. Protein sequence: CASSPRQGSYGYTF.

The chain joins TRBV12-5 to TRBJ2-1; no firm D call. The CDR3 spans 13 residues. Germline CDR1 and CDR2: LGHNT and FRNRAP. CDR3: CGMSVTVGNEQFF. The CDR3 region has the DNA TGTGGAATGAGTGTTACAGTCGGAAATGAGCAGTTCTTC.

The rearrangement uses TRBV27 and TRBJ2-5, with 8 bases matching TRBD2. The germline V gene has CDR1 MNHEY and CDR2 SMNVEV (reference sequence). The length of the CDR3 is 16 residues. The ends lost 3 bases at V and 1 base at J; junction bases unmatched: 7. DNA for the CDR3: TGTGCCAGCAGTTTCAGCGGGAGAATCCTCCAAGAGACCCAGTACTTC. It specifies CASSFSGRILQETQYF.

The gene calls are TRBV7-9 and TRBJ2-7, with D hard to call. Per the germline V gene, CDR1 is SEHNR and CDR2 is FQNEAQ (reference sequence). The CDR3 runs to 14 residues. V was shortened by 1 base and J by 6 bases, with 13 bases between the two germline ends. CDR3 bases: TGTGCCAGCAGCTTAGAAGCAGGCTCGGCCGAGCAGTACTTC. This sequence encodes CASSLEAGSAEQYF. The whole variable domain, filled in from reference TRBV7-9 and TRBJ2-7, reads DTGVSQNPRHKITKRGQNVTFRCDPISEHNRLYWYRQTLGQGPEFLTYFQNEAQLEKSRLLSDRFSAERPKGSFSTLEIQRTEQGDSAMYLCASSLEAGSAEQYFGPGTRLTVT.

The chain carries TRBV7-9 and TRBJ2-2, with no clear D. Germline V gene data show CDR1 as SEHNR and CDR2 as FQNEAQ (reference sequence). This CDR3 has 13 residues. V shed 4 bases and J shed 7 bases, with 10 bases lying between them. The CDR3 DNA sequence: TGTGCCAGCAGCTCCGAAAGAGGCGGGGAGCTGTTTTTT. As protein: CASSSERGGELFF.